The 26 T cell receptor beta chains listed next were all sequenced from one sample in a study of blood T cells in healthy people across ages. Together with a sample-barcoded 5' primer, a J-beta primer mix was included in a second PCR lasting roughly 6 to 12 cycles. TCRdb used MiXCR to reprocess the 5' RACE reads, holding one entry per CDR3 protein. The sample records about 1,400,000 distinct CDR3 sequences, approximately 63% being singletons. The sequencing sample was made of blood. The receptor source for this set is a man between 18 and 29 years old in good health.

The chain has TRBV4-2 and TRBJ2-1, with 8 nucleotides matching TRBD2. This CDR3 is built from 17 residues. Losses at the gene ends were 4 bases for V and 1 base for J; bases not matched to a gene: 9. The V gene's germline CDR1 is LGHNA and CDR2 YNFKEQ. CDR3 residues: CASSLLSVAGSYNEQFF. The DNA of the CDR3 is TGTGCCAGCAGCCTGCTGTCGGTAGCGGGGTCCTACAATGAGCAGTTCTTC.

This clonotype was detected a few times. The V and J genes are TRBV20-1 and TRBJ2-1, with D possibly TRBD2 on 6 matching bases. CDR1 and CDR2 (germline): DFQATT, SNEGSKA (reference sequence). The CDR3 covers 11 residues. Trimming cost V 5 bases and J 7 bases, with 9 bases left between them. In nucleotides, the CDR3 is TGCAGTGCTCTCCTAGCGAATGAGCAGTTCTTC. Translation: CSALLANEQFF.

The chain couples TRBV16 to TRBJ1-5; TRBD1 matches at 8 bases. The V and J ends lost 4 bases and 2 bases, in that order; junction bases with no gene match: 4. Germline assignment: CDR1 KGHSY and CDR2 FQNENV. This CDR3 is built from 15 residues. In nucleotides, the CDR3 is TGTGCCAGCAGCCGGACAGGGAGAGGCAATCAGCCCCAGCATTTT. Protein: CASSRTGRGNQPQHF.

The chain links TRBV6-2 or TRBV6-3 to TRBJ1-1; D perhaps matches TRBD1 (5 bases). CDR3 size: 14 residues. Germline lookup yields CDR1 MNHEY and CDR2 SVGEGT. V gave up 2 bases and J gave up 0 bases, with 7 bases separating them. The CDR3 nucleotides are TGTGCCAGCAGTTACCGACAGTTGAACACTGAAGCTTTCTTT. Encoded protein: CASSYRQLNTEAFF.

This clonotype showed up just a few times. The chain recombines TRBV29-1 with TRBJ2-7, with D unresolved. Per germline, CDR1 SQVTM and CDR2 ANQGSEA. The CDR3 has 13 amino acids. Trimming took off 7 bases at V and 4 bases at J, with 17 bases between the two ends. This CDR3 reads CSASPRTGYEQYF. In nucleotides, the CDR3 is TGCAGCGCCAGCCCCCGAACTGGTTACGAGCAGTACTTC.

CDR3 sequence reads: CSARDPLDSSGYGYTF. The CDR3, as DNA: TGCAGTGCTAGAGATCCCCTGGACAGTTCCGGCTATGGCTACACCTTC. The rearrangement joins TRBV20-1 to TRBJ1-2; TRBD1 is a possible D gene (6 bases). The CDR3 runs to 16 residues. V lost 0 bases, J lost 4 bases, and 18 bases lay in between. The germline V gene has CDR1 DFQATT and CDR2 SNEGSKA (reference sequence).

The V call is TRBV9, the J call TRBJ2-5, with D possibly being TRBD2 (6 bases). Germline V gene sequence: CDR1 SGDLS, CDR2 YYNGEE. Trimming took 0 bases from V and 11 from J, leaving 20 bases between them. This CDR3 has 15 amino acids. DNA for the CDR3: TGTGCCAGCAGCGTAGGGCGGGACTTACTCAATGAGCAGTACTTC. Its translation is CASSVGRDLLNEQYF. Looking up the rest from reference TRBV9 and TRBJ2-5 gives the full variable domain: DSGVTQTPKHLITATGQRVTLRCSPRSGDLSVYWYQQSLDQGLQFLIQYYNGEERAKGNILERFSAQQFPDLHSELNLSSLELGDSALYFCASSVGRDLLNEQYFGPGTRLLVL.

This sequence joins TRBV4-2 and TRBJ2-4, with 10 positions matching TRBD2. The CDR3 totals 16 residues. After removal of 1 base from V and 5 bases from J, the junction contained 5 bases not matched to a gene. CDR1 is LGHNA and CDR2 is YNFKEQ in the germline V gene. The DNA of the CDR3 is TGTGCCAGCAGCCAAGGTGGACTAGCGGTGGAAAACATTCAGTACTTC. This codes for CASSQGGLAVENIQYF.

The chain couples TRBV7-2 to TRBJ2-5; D possibly uses TRBD1 or TRBD2 (5 bases each). This CDR3 comprises 14 residues. Germline V gene sequence: CDR1 SGHTA, CDR2 FQGNSA. V was pared by 1 base and J by 5 bases, with 11 bases between. The CDR3 spells CASSLVIGDETQYF. As DNA, the CDR3 is TGTGCCAGCAGCTTAGTAATCGGGGACGAGACCCAGTACTTC.

This clonotype was seen a handful of times. The chain recombines TRBV4-2 with TRBJ2-3; D unresolved. From germline, CDR1 is LGHNA and CDR2 YNFKEQ. Trimming left V 3 bases short and J 6 bases short, with 13 bases between. The CDR3 is made up of 14 amino acids. The CDR3 is CASSHYLFGDTQYF. The CDR3 DNA sequence: TGTGCCAGCAGCCATTACCTCTTTGGGGATACGCAGTATTTT.

This clonotype appeared many times. CDR3 region: CASRSLTDYYGYTF. CDR3 sequence (DNA): TGTGCCAGCAGATCCCTAACGGACTACTATGGCTACACCTTC. The chain combines TRBV3-1 with TRBJ1-2; no definite D call. V was clipped by 6 bases and J by 3 bases, with 14 bases between them. The CDR3 has 14 amino acids. Germline values: CDR1 LGHDT, CDR2 YNNKEL (reference sequence).

The J gene is TRBJ1-2, the V gene TRBV4-1, with a tentative D call TRBD1 (5 bases). The CDR3 covers 15 residues. Trimming cost V 0 bases and J 2 bases, with 10 bases left between them. CDR1 and CDR2 from the germline V gene are MGHRA and YSYEKL. Here the CDR3 reads CASSQDFGGNYGYTF. CDR3 coding DNA: TGCGCCAGCAGCCAAGATTTTGGGGGGAACTATGGCTACACCTTC.

The J gene is TRBJ2-7, the V gene TRBV20-1; 7 bases match TRBD1. J lost 0 bases, V lost 6 bases, and 5 bases had no gene match. Germline CDR1 is DFQATT and CDR2 is SNEGSKA (reference sequence). The CDR3 length is 13 residues. CDR3 in DNA: TGCAGTGCCCCCCGGGACAGCTCCTACGAGCAGTACTTC. Translating gives CSAPRDSSYEQYF.

This clonotype was seen a handful of times. The chain employs TRBV27 and TRBJ2-1; 9 bases are shared with TRBD2. The V gene end was trimmed by 4 bases and the J gene end by 7 bases; junction bases not matched to a gene: 5. This CDR3 contains 14 residues. Germline loops: CDR1 MNHEY, CDR2 SMNVEV (reference sequence). The CDR3 sequence: CASSYSGSGNEQFF. The CDR3 DNA follows: TGTGCCAGCAGTTATAGCGGGAGTGGGAATGAGCAGTTCTTC.

This chain connects TRBV28 to TRBJ2-7, with 8 bases lining up with TRBD1. CDR1 and CDR2 from the germline V gene are MDHEN and SYDVKM. After removal of 7 bases from V and 5 bases from J, the junction contained 4 bases not matched to a gene. The CDR3 is 12 amino acids. CDR3 in DNA: TGTGCCAGCAATGAACAGGGGGACGAGCAGTACTTC. As protein: CASNEQGDEQYF.

The chain recombines TRBV3-1 with TRBJ1-4; TRBD1 is a possible D gene (5 bases). The germline V gene encodes CDR1 LGHDT and CDR2 YNNKEL (reference sequence). The CDR3 consists of 17 residues. The V end was cut by 0 bases, the J end by 4 bases, with 15 bases between. Here the CDR3 DNA reads TGTGCCAGCAGCCAAGATAACGGGGGACGTAGTAATGAAAAACTGTTTTTT. Its translation: CASSQDNGGRSNEKLFF.

The V gene is TRBV4-2, the J gene TRBJ2-2; maybe TRBD2 (5 bases). This CDR3 contains 16 residues. The germline gives CDR1 LGHNA, CDR2 YNFKEQ. V was cut by 4 bases and J by 7 bases, with 19 bases left in between. CDR3 amino acids: CASSPPAGSRDGELFF. The CDR3 DNA is TGTGCCAGCAGCCCCCCTGCCGGCAGCCGGGACGGGGAGCTGTTTTTT.

DNA for the CDR3: TGTGCCAGCAGCTTCGAGCGCGCGGCCGGTGGCTACACCTTC. This sequence encodes CASSFERAAGGYTF. The chain is built from TRBV11-2 and TRBJ1-2; no firm D call. This CDR3 comprises 14 residues. Trimming pared 3 bases from V and 7 bases from J, leaving 15 bases between. The germline V gene has CDR1 SGHAT and CDR2 FQNNGV.

This clonotype was found once. The chain is built from TRBV6-2 or TRBV6-3 and TRBJ1-1; no firm D call. The CDR3 covers 10 residues. V lost 6 bases, J lost 8 bases, and 7 bases lay in between. The germline V gene encodes CDR1 MNHEY and CDR2 SVGEGT. Written as DNA, the CDR3 is TGTGCCAGCAGGTTGAGGGAAGCTTTCTTT. It is translated as CASRLREAFF.

This chain connects TRBV6-5 to TRBJ2-1; D possibly uses TRBD1 or TRBD2 (6 bases each). The DNA end favors TRBJ2-7, so the J call may be wrong. The V gene's germline CDR1 is MNHEY and CDR2 SVGAGI. The CDR3 has 13 amino acids. The CDR3: CASGSRGGNEQYF. The CDR3 DNA sequence: TGTGCCAGCGGGTCCAGGGGAGGCAACGAGCAGTACTTC.

This clonotype was found a few times. This chain connects TRBV12-3 or TRBV12-4 to TRBJ1-2, with D maybe TRBD1 (6 bases). V gave up 9 bases and J gave up 4 bases, with 15 bases separating them. CDR3 length equals 13 residues. CDR3 loop: CASPSWDTYGYTF. The CDR3 coding sequence is TGTGCCAGTCCCAGTTGGGACACCTATGGCTACACCTTC.

The chain joins TRBV12-3 or TRBV12-4 to TRBJ2-7; TRBD1 might be the D (6 bases). Trimming removed 1 base from V and 5 bases from J, with 9 bases in between. This CDR3 spans 13 amino acids. The CDR3 bases are TGTGCCAGCAGTTTAGGGGGGCCGGACGAGCAGTACTTC. Its protein product is CASSLGGPDEQYF.

With respect to this clonotype: One junction end disagrees with the germline gene, perhaps due to a read error. V gene TRBV5-5 combines with J gene TRBJ2-3; 11 bases line up with TRBD2. CDR3 size: 14 residues. Germline CDR1 SGHKS, CDR2 YYEKEE (reference sequence). The CDR3 region has the DNA TGTGCCGGCAGCGCACTAGCGGGAGCTGATACGCAGTATTTT. This gives the protein CAGSALAGADTQYF.

This clonotype was seen just once. This chain joins TRBV12-3 or TRBV12-4 and TRBJ1-6; no reliable D call. The CDR3 length is 14 residues. Trimming pared 0 bases from V and 11 bases from J, leaving 11 bases between. CDR3 amino acids: CASSLAAPVAPLHF. In DNA, the CDR3 is TGTGCCAGCAGTTTAGCGGCACCCGTCGCACCCCTCCACTTT.

A few counts support this clonotype. The V and J genes are TRBV7-2 and TRBJ2-7; the match to TRBD2 covers 8 bases. Germline-derived CDR1 and CDR2 are SGHTA and FQGNSA. V was pared by 2 bases and J by 3 bases, with 6 bases of the junction left unmatched. The CDR3 length is 15 residues. The CDR3 nucleotides are TGTGCCAGCAGCTTAAACGGGGGGGGTTTCTACGAGCAGTACTTC. It is translated as CASSLNGGGFYEQYF.

This chain links TRBV2 with TRBJ1-2, with TRBD1 identical over 11 bases. The CDR3 consists of 15 residues. Germline trimming cut 7 bases from V and 7 bases from J; bases unmatched to any gene: 11. Germline V gene data show CDR1 as SNHLY and CDR2 as FYNNEI. CDR3 loop: CASIPGQGEEGGYTF. DNA of the CDR3: TGTGCCAGCATACCGGGACAGGGGGAAGAAGGTGGCTACACCTTC.